This T cell receptor beta chain was obtained from a study of control samples from healthy donors and cancer patients. Assay: immunoSEQ multiplex PCR; the TCRdb copy retains only in-frame clones and omits some. This sample has around 72,000 clones, with approximately 80% found just once. V lost 4 bases and J lost 0, with 16 bases in between. Germline V lookup: CDR1 SGHRS, CDR2 YFSETQ. The CDR3 spans 17 residues. Sequences were obtained from blood. The chain is built from TRBV5-1 and TRBJ2-2; perhaps TRBD1 as D (5 bases). This receptor was obtained from a man aged 45-60 years in good health. In DNA form, the CDR3 reads TGCGCCAGCAGCCGCCGAAGGGGTCACGCGAACACCGGGGAGCTGTTTTTT. This translates into CASSRRRGHANTGELFF.